The clone carrying this TCR beta chain was detected once. Its antigen is as yet unknown. This entry belongs to a study of T cell responses to AZD1222 COVID-19 vaccine. Points from the study as a whole: Baseline serostatus was positive in only six AZD1222 recipients. Increased Spike-specific TCR breadth and depth were observed after two AZD1222 doses. Among spike-specific TCRs, nearly half reportedly target unmutated variant regions. White British people made up most donors, females outnumbered males, and clonal diversity was possibly underestimated.

The CDR3 totals 15 residues. Generated by immunoSEQ multiplex PCR, the TCRdb table keeps only in-frame clones and is missing some. There are about 120,000 clones in the sample; around 90% occur only once, and more than 2% lies in the top ten. The sequencing used peripheral blood, collected 28 days after the second AZD1222 dose. This sequence joins TRBV21-1 and TRBJ1-1; the table assigns TRBD1, which was not confirmed against the DNA. TRBV21-1 represents a pseudogene. The receptor comes from an adult who received the AZD1222 COVID-19 vaccine. The CDR3 here is CASSSNRGENTEAFF. The CDR3 bases are TGTGCCAGCAGCAGCAACAGGGGGGAGAACACTGAAGCTTTCTTT.